This TCR beta chain stems from a study of blood T cell repertoires in COVID-19. Participants were aged about 18 to 100 years, lived in 24 US areas, and enrolled virtually. Cohort placement rested on clinical history that participants reported themselves. Symptom resolution, clearance, or two negative PCRs marked donors in Cohort 3 as recovered. Under the authors' procedure: Amplified reference gene primers provided the basis for estimating nucleated cell counts. TCRdb's copy holds only in-frame clones and misses some; the assay was immunoSEQ multiplex PCR. V, J and clone size were drawn from that table, and D and trimming were deduced from the DNA. The data show fewer than 200,000 clones, with roughly 85% seen just once and 15% to 20% held by the top ten. Germline CDR1 is MNHEY and CDR2 is SMNVEV (reference sequence). The CDR3 is 14 residues long. The V and J ends lost 5 bases and 3 bases respectively, with 12 bases between them.

This clonotype was obtained from a man between 60 and 75 years old who had recovered from COVID-19. The sequenced sample consisted of PBMCs or T cells enriched from blood (not recorded which). The gene calls are TRBV27 and TRBJ2-3, with a tentative D call TRBD2 (6 bases). CDR3: CASSNYLATDTQYF. The CDR3 coding sequence is TGTGCCAGCAGTAACTACCTAGCGACAGATACGCAGTATTTT.